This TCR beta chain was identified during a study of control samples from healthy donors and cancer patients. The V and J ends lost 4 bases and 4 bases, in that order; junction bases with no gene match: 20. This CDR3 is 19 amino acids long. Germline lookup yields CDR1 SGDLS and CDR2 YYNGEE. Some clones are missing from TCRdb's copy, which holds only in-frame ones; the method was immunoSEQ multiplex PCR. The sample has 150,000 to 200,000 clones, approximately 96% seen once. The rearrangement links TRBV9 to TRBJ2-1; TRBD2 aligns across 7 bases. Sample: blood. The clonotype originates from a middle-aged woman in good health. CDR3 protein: CASSPRPTSLPGGYNEQFF. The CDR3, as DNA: TGTGCCAGCAGCCCCAGGCCGACTAGCTTGCCGGGGGGATACAATGAGCAGTTCTTC.